This T cell receptor beta chain emerged from a study of blood T cell repertoires in COVID-19. Looking at the study overall: Sources were T cells, B-cell-depleted T cells, or PBMCs; the material itself was cDNA or gDNA.

Under the authors' procedure: By means of reference gene primer amplification, nucleated cell counts were estimated. Assay used: immunoSEQ multiplex PCR; TCRdb lists only in-frame clones, some missing. That table gives V, J and clone size, and the DNA gave D and trimming. The table shows a few hundred thousand clones, with approximately 90% occurring only once. This study enrolled people aged roughly 18 to 90 from under 25 US geographic areas. The origin of this receptor is a man in his forties or fifties who had recovered from COVID-19. Sequences were obtained from PBMCs or T cells enriched from blood (not recorded which).

For the CDR3, the DNA is TGTGCCAGCAGAGGACAGCTCACAGATACGCAGTATTTT. Its translation is CASRGQLTDTQYF. This rearrangement joins TRBV12-3 or TRBV12-4 to TRBJ2-3; the D gene is possibly TRBD1 (6 bases). V was clipped by 6 bases and J by 2 bases, with 9 bases between them. This CDR3 is built from 13 residues.